This TCR beta chain derives from a study of blood T cell repertoires in COVID-19. Study context: Acute and convalescent COVID-19 samples came from the United States, Italy and Spain. The analysed material was cDNA or gDNA that came from T cells, B-cell-depleted T cells, or PBMCs.

Authors' methods: Using reference gene primer amplification, nucleated cell counts were estimated. Assay used: immunoSEQ multiplex PCR; TCRdb lists only in-frame clones, some missing. The D gene and trimming were derived from the DNA, and the V and J assignments and clone size from that table. The data hold around 68,000 clones, with around four fifths observed a single time. The CDR3 consists of 13 residues. Germline V gene sequence: CDR1 KGHSH, CDR2 LQKENI. The V end lost 3 bases, the J end lost 5 bases, and 10 bases lay between the germline ends. The chain uses TRBV18 and TRBJ2-5; D is ambiguous. Sequencing input: peripheral blood. This clonotype was obtained from a human donor in a cohort sampled during active COVID-19. The CDR3 DNA sequence: TGTGCCAGCTCACCTTCGATCCGGGAGACCCAGTACTTC. Encoded protein: CASSPSIRETQYF. The variable domain in full, completed from reference TRBV18 and TRBJ2-5, reads NAGVMQNPRHLVRRRGQEARLRCSPMKGHSHVYWYRQLPEEGLKFMVYLQKENIIDESGMPKERFSAEFPKEGPSILRIQQVVRGDSAAYFCASSPSIRETQYFGPGTRLLVL.